Below are 25 T cell receptor beta chains sequenced from a single sample in a study of T cells after yellow fever vaccination. TCRdb itself ran the 5' RACE reads through MiXCR, one entry per CDR3 protein. The sample has about 630,000 distinct CDR3 sequences, around 12% seen once; the top ten hold just under 15%. The specimen was PBMCs, collected on the day of the yellow fever booster vaccination. These receptors were collected from a young man who received the YFV17D yellow fever vaccine.

This clonotype was observed many times. The rearrangement links TRBV6-2 or TRBV6-3 to TRBJ2-1; D is possibly TRBD2 (7 bases). The V end was cut by 8 bases, the J end by 7 bases, with 9 bases between. The germline CDR1 and CDR2 sequences are MNHEY and SVGEGT. This CDR3 region has 11 residues. CDR3 loop: CASEGGNEQFF. DNA for the CDR3: TGTGCCAGCGAGGGGGGGAATGAGCAGTTCTTC.

In its sample, this clonotype was seen a few times. The rearrangement links TRBV3-1 to TRBJ2-1; D possibly corresponds to TRBD1 (5 bases). V lost 4 bases to trimming and J lost 7 bases, with 14 bases between them. CDR1 and CDR2 (germline): LGHDT, YNNKEL (reference sequence). The CDR3 is 14 residues long. The CDR3 sequence is CASSPGHRVNEQFF. Written as DNA, the CDR3 is TGTGCCAGCAGCCCAGGGCACCGGGTAAATGAGCAGTTCTTC.

The V gene is TRBV6-4, the J gene TRBJ2-3; D is ambiguous. The germline V gene has CDR1 MRHNA and CDR2 SNTAGT. The V and J ends lost 2 bases and 2 bases respectively, with 5 bases between them. The CDR3 extends over 13 amino acids. CDR3 protein: CASSDSATDTQYF. Written as DNA, the CDR3 is TGTGCCAGCAGTGACAGCGCCACAGATACGCAGTATTTT.

This clonotype was seen more than once but under ten times. This chain connects TRBV30 to TRBJ2-1; 9 nucleotides align to TRBD1. J lost 7 bases, V lost 5 bases, and 9 bases had no gene match. Germline assignment: CDR1 GTSNPN and CDR2 SVGIG (reference sequence). The CDR3 contains 14 residues. In nucleotides, the CDR3 is TGTGCCTGGGGTCAGGGGACAGGGTGGAATGAGCAGTTCTTC. It codes for CAWGQGTGWNEQFF.

This chain connects TRBV6-5 to TRBJ2-7; D not resolved. The V and J ends lost 3 bases and 2 bases respectively, with 8 bases between them. Per germline, CDR1 MNHEY and CDR2 SVGAGI. This CDR3 is built from 13 residues. CDR3 in DNA: TGTGCCAGCAGTTATAGACCGCCCTACGAGCAGTACTTC. As protein: CASSYRPPYEQYF.

This clonotype was observed many times. The rearrangement joins TRBV20-1 to TRBJ2-3, with D perhaps matching TRBD1 (5 bases). CDR3 size: 16 residues. V lost 3 bases to trimming and J lost 0 bases, with 16 bases between them. Looked up from germline, CDR1 is DFQATT and CDR2 is SNEGSKA (reference sequence). The CDR3 DNA reads TGCAGTGCTAGTTTTTATTTGACAGTTAGCACAGATACGCAGTATTTT. This codes for CSASFYLTVSTDTQYF.

The CDR3 DNA sequence: TGTGCCAGCAGTACCCCAGGGGGCTGGAGACTAGCGGGAGAGAATGAGCAGTTCTTC. Its protein is CASSTPGGWRLAGENEQFF. V usage is TRBV6-2 or TRBV6-3 and J usage is TRBJ2-1; 12 nucleotides match TRBD2. CDR1 and CDR2 from the germline V gene are MNHEY and SVGEGT. Trimming took 5 bases from V and 7 from J; bases not matched to a gene: 18. This CDR3 contains 19 residues.

There are a few counts of this clonotype. The chain combines TRBV4-1 with TRBJ2-5, with 7 bases aligning to TRBD1. The CDR3 runs 15 residues. V gave up 1 base and J gave up 1 base; unmatched junction bases: 3. The germline V gene encodes CDR1 MGHRA and CDR2 YSYEKL. CDR3 bases: TGCGCCAGCAGCCAAGGACAGGGAACCCAAGAGACCCAGTACTTC. Amino acid sequence: CASSQGQGTQETQYF.

The rearrangement links TRBV6-1 to TRBJ2-7; 14 nucleotides align to TRBD2. The CDR3 length is 19 residues. Germline V CDR1 and CDR2: MNHNS, SASEGT. V dropped 4 bases and J dropped 0; count of bases not matched to a gene: 11. The CDR3 spells CASSAPGLAGEGFSYEQYF. The CDR3 region has the DNA TGTGCCAGCAGTGCCCCGGGACTAGCGGGAGAAGGGTTCTCCTACGAGCAGTACTTC.

This clonotype has a handful of counts. The chain couples TRBV7-2 to TRBJ2-2; D may be TRBD2 (5 bases). In germline, CDR1 is SGHTA, CDR2 FQGNSA. The germline V and J ends were trimmed by 9 bases and 6 bases, with 14 bases remaining between them. The CDR3 is 13 amino acids. The DNA of the CDR3 is TGTGCCAGTGCCAGCGGTCGGTCCGGGGAGCTGTTTTTT. The encoded protein is CASASGRSGELFF.

The CDR3, as DNA: TGTGCCAGCAGCCCAGAATACAGAGCAATGCAGTTCTTC. Encoded protein: CASSPEYRAMQFF. The chain is built from TRBV7-9 and TRBJ2-1; D unresolved. Germline CDR1 reads SEHNR; CDR2 reads FQNEAQ (reference sequence). The V end was cut by 5 bases, the J end by 12 bases, with 17 bases between. This CDR3 is 13 amino acids long.

The chain joins TRBV7-2 to TRBJ2-5; 7 bases fit TRBD2. The CDR3 extends over 15 amino acids. V shed 3 bases, J shed 5 bases, and the junction held 9 bases outside the gene matches. Germline CDR1 SGHTA, CDR2 FQGNSA. The CDR3 nucleotides read TGTGCCAGCAGCTTGAATGGCGGGAGATTGGAGACCCAGTACTTC. Translated: CASSLNGGRLETQYF.

This clonotype has at least ten counts. The chain joins TRBV20-1 to TRBJ2-7, with no clear D. Between the trimmed V and J ends, which lost 6 bases and 7 bases, there was a span of 19 bases. The CDR3 consists of 13 residues. Germline V gene data show CDR1 as DFQATT and CDR2 as SNEGSKA (reference sequence). The chain's CDR3 is CSAASDPIWEQYF. CDR3 bases: TGCAGTGCCGCCTCTGACCCCATTTGGGAGCAGTACTTC.

Of note for this clonotype: One junction end disagrees with the germline gene, perhaps due to a read error. V gene TRBV5-6 combines with J gene TRBJ2-3, with TRBD1 identical over 8 bases. Germline assignment: CDR1 SGHDT and CDR2 YYEEEE. The CDR3 runs to 14 residues. As DNA, the CDR3 is TGTGCCAGCACTCGGACAGGGACCACAGATACGCTGTATTTT. Residues: CASTRTGTTDTLYF.

This chain connects TRBV11-2 to TRBJ2-7; 7 bases are shared with TRBD2. Germline values: CDR1 SGHAT, CDR2 FQNNGV. CDR3 length: 14 residues. V dropped 4 bases and J dropped 0; count of bases not matched to a gene: 3. Here the CDR3 DNA reads TGTGCCAGCAGCTCGGGGGAGGGCTCCTACGAGCAGTACTTC. Translated, it gives CASSSGEGSYEQYF.

This chain connects TRBV5-1 to TRBJ1-1, with D possibly matching TRBD1 (5 bases). The CDR3 is made up of 12 amino acids. V lost 4 bases to trimming and J lost 8 bases, with 12 bases between them. Germline values: CDR1 SGHRS, CDR2 YFSETQ. CDR3 in amino acids: CASSRNGGEAFF. CDR3 DNA: TGCGCCAGCAGCCGGAATGGGGGGGAAGCTTTCTTT. Full variable domain (missing parts from reference TRBV5-1 and TRBJ1-1): KAGVTQTPRYLIKTRGQQVTLSCSPISGHRSVSWYQQTPGQGLQFLFEYFSETQRNKGNFPGRFSGRQFSNSRSEMNVSTLELGDSALYLCASSRNGGEAFFGQGTRLTVV.

Many counts were recorded for this clonotype. The chain couples TRBV7-2 to TRBJ2-3, with D perhaps matching TRBD2 (5 bases). This CDR3 has 15 amino acids. V lost 5 bases and J lost 5, with 17 bases in between. Germline CDR1 reads SGHTA; CDR2 reads FQGNSA. The CDR3 is CASSPGPLAGDTQYF. The CDR3 DNA sequence: TGTGCCAGCAGCCCAGGCCCGCTAGCTGGAGATACGCAGTATTTT.

The chain links TRBV13 to TRBJ2-7; D is tentatively TRBD1 or TRBD2 (5 bases each). CDR1 is PRHDT and CDR2 is FYEKMQ in the germline V gene (reference sequence). This CDR3 is built from 15 residues. Trimming took off 1 base at V and 0 bases at J, with 10 bases between the two ends. Here the CDR3 reads CASSLVWGSSYEQYF. The CDR3 DNA follows: TGTGCCAGCAGCTTAGTTTGGGGGAGCTCCTACGAGCAGTACTTC.

This clonotype was seen once. This chain joins TRBV5-4 and TRBJ2-5; 8 bases are shared with TRBD2. The CDR3 extends over 14 amino acids. Losses at the gene ends were 3 bases for V and 8 bases for J; bases not matched to a gene: 9. Germline CDR1 and CDR2: SGHNT and YYREEE (reference sequence). CDR3 residues: CASSSPGLGITQYF. The CDR3 DNA sequence: TGTGCCAGCAGCTCACCGGGACTAGGGATTACCCAGTACTTC. Looking up the rest from reference TRBV5-4 and TRBJ2-5 gives the full variable domain: ETGVTQSPTHLIKTRGQQVTLRCSSQSGHNTVSWYQQALGQGPQFIFQYYREEENGRGNFPPRFSGLQFPNYSSELNVNALELDDSALYLCASSSPGLGITQYFGPGTRLLVL.

This clonotype has only a few counts. The chain combines TRBV25-1 with TRBJ2-7; D perhaps matches TRBD1 (6 bases). Between the trimmed V and J ends, which lost 3 bases and 4 bases, there was a span of 13 bases. Germline V CDR1 and CDR2: MGHDK, SYGVNS. The CDR3 is 14 residues long. The CDR3 nucleotides read TGTGCCAGCAGTGAGGACAGACCACCTTACGAGCAGTACTTC. Translated: CASSEDRPPYEQYF.

This clonotype was counted a few times. This chain links TRBV29-1 with TRBJ2-5, with D unresolved. Trimming stripped 0 bases from V and 3 bases from J, with 8 bases between. The CDR3 has 13 amino acids. CDR1 and CDR2 from the germline V gene are SQVTM and ANQGSEA. In DNA, the CDR3 is TGCAGCGTTGAAGATAGGCAGAAAGAGACCCAGTACTTC. Translating gives CSVEDRQKETQYF.

This clonotype has a handful of counts. The chain combines TRBV28 with TRBJ2-7; D perhaps matches TRBD2 (5 bases). The CDR3 has 12 amino acids. Trimming removed 10 bases from V and 6 bases from J, with 16 bases in between. CDR1 and CDR2 from the germline V gene are MDHEN and SYDVKM. The CDR3, as DNA: TGTGCCACCAAGTCGCGGACTTTCGAGCAGTACTTC. The encoded protein is CATKSRTFEQYF.

This clonotype was counted between two and nine times. The gene calls are TRBV12-3 or TRBV12-4 and TRBJ2-7; D is undetermined. Trimming removed 6 bases from V and 7 bases from J, with 4 bases in between. The CDR3 runs 9 residues. The CDR3, as DNA: TGTGCCAGCAGAACTGAGCAGTACTTC. This translates into CASRTEQYF.

This clonotype occurred a few times. This chain joins TRBV5-1 and TRBJ2-1; TRBD2 agrees at 12 bases. Per germline, CDR1 SGHRS and CDR2 YFSETQ. The CDR3 spans 16 residues. V lost 4 bases and J lost 4; bases outside the gene matches: 6. The DNA for the CDR3 is TGCGCCAGCAGCGACCTACTAGCGGGAGGTTACAATGAGCAGTTCTTC. This encodes CASSDLLAGGYNEQFF.

This chain connects TRBV9 to TRBJ2-5; 7 bases map to TRBD2. The CDR3 spans 14 residues. J was trimmed by 5 bases and V by 6 bases; bases with no gene match: 10. Germline CDR1 reads SGDLS; CDR2 reads YYNGEE. CDR3 sequence (DNA): TGTGCCAGCAACGGGAGGTCGGTTTCGGAGACCCAGTACTTC. It codes for CASNGRSVSETQYF.